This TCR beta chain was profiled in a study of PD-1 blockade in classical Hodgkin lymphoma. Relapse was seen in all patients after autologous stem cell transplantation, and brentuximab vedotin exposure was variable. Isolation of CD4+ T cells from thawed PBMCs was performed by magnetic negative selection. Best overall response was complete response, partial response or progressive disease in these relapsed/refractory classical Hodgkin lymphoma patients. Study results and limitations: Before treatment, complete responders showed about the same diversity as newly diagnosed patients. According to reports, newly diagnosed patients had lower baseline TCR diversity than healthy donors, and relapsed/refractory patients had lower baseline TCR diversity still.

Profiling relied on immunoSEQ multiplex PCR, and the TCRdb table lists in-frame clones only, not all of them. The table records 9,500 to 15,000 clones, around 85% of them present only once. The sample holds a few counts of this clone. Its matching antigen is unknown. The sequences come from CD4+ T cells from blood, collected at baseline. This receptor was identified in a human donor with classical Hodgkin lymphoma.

CDR3 sequence reads: CASSDTVYNSPLHF. The CDR3, as DNA: TGTGCCAGTTCTGACACCGTCTATAATTCACCCCTCCACTTT. The chain couples TRBV19 to TRBJ1-6, with unresolved D. Per germline, CDR1 LNHDA and CDR2 SQIVND (reference sequence). The CDR3 totals 14 residues. Trimming stripped 8 bases from V and 3 bases from J, with 11 bases between.